This paragraph reports one T cell receptor (beta chain). In germline, CDR1 is MNHEY, CDR2 SVGAGI. The V and J ends lost 7 bases and 0 bases respectively, with 3 bases between them. This CDR3 contains 11 residues. Using immunoSEQ multiplex PCR, the repertoire was profiled, and TCRdb retains in-frame clones only, with some absent. The sample shows roughly 100,000 clones, roughly 89% of them seen only once. The source of the sample is a study of blood T cell repertoires in COVID-19. In the study overall: T cells, B-cell-depleted T cells, or PBMCs supplied cDNA or gDNA.

Sequences were obtained from peripheral blood. The V call is TRBV6-5, the J call TRBJ1-1; D is unclear. This clonotype was sampled from a woman between 70 and 85 years old with acute or convalescent COVID-19. The CDR3 DNA reads as TGTGCCAGCACCATGAACACTGAAGCTTTCTTT. This codes for CASTMNTEAFF.